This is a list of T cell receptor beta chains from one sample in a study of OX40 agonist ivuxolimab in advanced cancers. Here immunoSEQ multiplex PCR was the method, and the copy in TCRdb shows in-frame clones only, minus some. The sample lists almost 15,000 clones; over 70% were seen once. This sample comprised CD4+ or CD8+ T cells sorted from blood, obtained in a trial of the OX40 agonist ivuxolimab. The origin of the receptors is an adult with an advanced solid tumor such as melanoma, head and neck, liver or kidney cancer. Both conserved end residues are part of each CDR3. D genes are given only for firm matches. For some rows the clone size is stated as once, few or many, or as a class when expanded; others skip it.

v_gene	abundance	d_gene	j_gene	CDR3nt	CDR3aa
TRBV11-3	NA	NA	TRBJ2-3	TGTGCCAGCAGCCGCATCGGCAGGGGCACAGATACGCAGTATTTT	CASSRIGRGTDTQYF
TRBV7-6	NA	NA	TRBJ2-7	TGTGCCAGCAGCTTACTCGGGGGGCAACGCGAGCAGTACTTC	CASSLLGGQREQYF
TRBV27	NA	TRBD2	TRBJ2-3	TGTGCCAGCAGTTTAGTTCTAGCGGGGGACCCCACAGATACGCAGTATTTT	CASSLVLAGDPTDTQYF
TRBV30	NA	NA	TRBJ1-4	TGTGCCTGGAGAGGGGCTCTTAATGAAAAACTGTTTTTT	CAWRGALNEKLFF
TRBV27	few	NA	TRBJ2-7	TGTGCCAGCAGTTTATCCCCCGGCTACGAGCAGTACTTC	CASSLSPGYEQYF
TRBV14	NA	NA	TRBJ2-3	TGTGCCAGCAGCCAAGAAACCACTCGGGATACGCAGTATTTT	CASSQETTRDTQYF
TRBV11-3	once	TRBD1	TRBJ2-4	TGTGCCAGCAGCTCTAGGACAGGGTTTACCCATAGGGAAGCCAAAAACATTCAGTACTTC	CASSSRTGFTHREAKNIQYF
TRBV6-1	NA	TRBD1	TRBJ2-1	TGTGCCAGCAGCACAGGGGTTACGCAGTTCTTC	CASSTGVTQFF
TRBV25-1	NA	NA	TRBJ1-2	TGTGCCAGCAGTGAAAATCGAGATGGCTACACCTTC	CASSENRDGYTF
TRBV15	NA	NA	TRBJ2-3	TGTGCCACCCGGCGTGAGGCAGTAAGCACAGATACGCAGTATTTT	CATRREAVSTDTQYF
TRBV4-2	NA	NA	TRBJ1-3	TGTGCCAGCAGCCAAGTGTTCTTGAGTGGCTCTGGAAACACCATATATTTT	CASSQVFLSGSGNTIYF
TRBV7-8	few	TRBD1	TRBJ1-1	TGTGCCAGCAGCTTGGGGGACAGGGAAGCTTTCTTT	CASSLGDREAFF
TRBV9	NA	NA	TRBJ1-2	TGTGCCAGCAGCGGTGATGGCTACACCTTC	CASSGDGYTF
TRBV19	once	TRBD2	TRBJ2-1	TGTGCCAGTAGTATAGCGGAACGGGGGGTTGCGCAGTTCTTC	CASSIAERGVAQFF
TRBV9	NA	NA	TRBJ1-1	TGTGCCAGCAGCCCCTGGGGTGGGACATCTCAAGCTTTCTTT	CASSPWGGTSQAFF
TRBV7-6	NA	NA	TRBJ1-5	TGTGCCAGCAGCTTGTTGGGGGACGCGGCCAATCAGCCCCAGCATTTT	CASSLLGDAANQPQHF
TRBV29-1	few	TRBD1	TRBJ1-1	TGCAGCGCATCGACAGGGTGGAACACTGAAGCTTTCTTT	CSASTGWNTEAFF
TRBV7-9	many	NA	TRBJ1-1	TGTGCCAGCAGCTTAGCGACCGGGCGGGCTGAAGCTTTCTTT	CASSLATGRAEAFF
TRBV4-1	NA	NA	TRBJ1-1	TGCGCCAGCAGCCAAGGTTCCCTTGGAGTGAACACTGAAGCTTTCTTT	CASSQGSLGVNTEAFF
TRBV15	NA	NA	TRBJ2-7	TGTGCCACCAGCATGGACCGGAGCTCCTACGAGCAGTACTTC	CATSMDRSSYEQYF
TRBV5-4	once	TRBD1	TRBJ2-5	TGTGCCAGCAGCCTGGGACAGGGGAGTACCCAAGAGACCCAGTACTTC	CASSLGQGSTQETQYF
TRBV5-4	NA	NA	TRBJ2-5	TGTGCCAGCAGCTCTCGACAGTCCCCCTCCCGGGAGACCCAGTACTTC	CASSSRQSPSRETQYF
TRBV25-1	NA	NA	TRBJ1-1	TGTGCCAGCCGGAGCACTGAAGCTTTCTTT	CASRSTEAFF
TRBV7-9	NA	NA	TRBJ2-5	TGTGCCAGCAGCTTAGCCGCCAGAAAAGAGACCCAGTACTTC	CASSLAARKETQYF
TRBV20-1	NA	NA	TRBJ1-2	TGCAGTGCTCCAGAGGACTATGGCTACACCTTC	CSAPEDYGYTF
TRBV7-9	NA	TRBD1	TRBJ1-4	TGTGCCAGCAGCTTGCGACAGGGCGGTGAAAAACTGTTTTTT	CASSLRQGGEKLFF
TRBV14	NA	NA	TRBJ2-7	TGTGCCAGCAGCCCCTATGAGGGTTTACCCTACGAGCAGTACTTC	CASSPYEGLPYEQYF
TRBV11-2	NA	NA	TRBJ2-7	TGTGCCAGCAGCGCAAGGCATATTAATAGGGAGCAGTACTTC	CASSARHINREQYF
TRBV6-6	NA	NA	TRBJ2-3	TGTGCCAGCAAGGCACTAGTAACGGATACGCAGTATTTT	CASKALVTDTQYF
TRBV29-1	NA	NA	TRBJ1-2	TGCAGCGTTGGTGGACCTATCTATGGCTACACCTTC	CSVGGPIYGYTF
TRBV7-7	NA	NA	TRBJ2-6	TGTGCTAGCAGCCCGGGTCCGCACTCTGGGGCCAACGTCCTGACTTTC	CASSPGPHSGANVLTF
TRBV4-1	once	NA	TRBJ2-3	TGCGCCAGCAGCCAAGAGGGCCAAGGGGATACGCAGTATTTT	CASSQEGQGDTQYF
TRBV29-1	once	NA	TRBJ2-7	TGCAGCGTTGAAGACGGAAAAGGGACGAGGGAGCAGTACTTC	CSVEDGKGTREQYF
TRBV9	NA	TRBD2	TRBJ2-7	TGTGCCAGCAGCGTAGCTTCGGGACTAGGGTTCGAGCAGTACTTC	CASSVASGLGFEQYF
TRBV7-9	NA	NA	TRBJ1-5	TGTGCCAGCAGCTTATCAGGCAGACAACTAGAGCCCCAGCATTTT	CASSLSGRQLEPQHF
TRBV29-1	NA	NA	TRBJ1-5	TGCAGCGTTGAGATCAGGGGTCAGCCCCAGCATTTT	CSVEIRGQPQHF
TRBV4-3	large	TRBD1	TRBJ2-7	TGCGCCAGCAGCCAAGATCCTCCCGGGACAGTATCCTACGAGCAGTACTTC	CASSQDPPGTVSYEQYF
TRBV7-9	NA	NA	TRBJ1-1	TGTGCCAGCTCAACACCCGAGAACACTGAAGCTTTCTTT	CASSTPENTEAFF
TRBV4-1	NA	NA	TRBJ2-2	TGCGCCAGCAGCCAAGTAAGGGTGGGGGGCCCGCTGTTTTTT	CASSQVRVGGPLFF
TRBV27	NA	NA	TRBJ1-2	TGTGCCAGCAGTTTATCAGCCGGGGCTAACTATGGCTACACCTTC	CASSLSAGANYGYTF
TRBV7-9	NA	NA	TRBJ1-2	TGTGCCAGCAGCTTAGGATCGACAGAAAAGAACTATGGCTACACCTTC	CASSLGSTEKNYGYTF
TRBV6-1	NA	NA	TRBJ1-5	TGTGCCAGCAGTGCCGGGACAAGGTATAGCAATCAGCCCCAGCATTTT	CASSAGTRYSNQPQHF
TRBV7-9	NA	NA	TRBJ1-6	TGTGCCAGCAGCTTTTTGGGGGGGCTCTATAATTCACCCCTCCACTTT	CASSFLGGLYNSPLHF
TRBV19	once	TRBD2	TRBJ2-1	TGTGCCAGTAGGGACCCCGGAGGGACTAGCGGGGTCCCGCAGTTGGGCAATGAGCAGTTCTTC	CASRDPGGTSGVPQLGNEQFF
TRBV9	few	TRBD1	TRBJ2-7	TGTGCCAGCAGCACAGGGGACAACGAGCAGTACTTC	CASSTGDNEQYF
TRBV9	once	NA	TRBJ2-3	TGTGCCAGCAGCACCTATGCGGCCGAGGCCGCAGATACGCAGTATTTT	CASSTYAAEAADTQYF
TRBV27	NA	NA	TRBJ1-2	TGTGCCAGCAGTTTATCCGGGACCTATGGCTACACCTTC	CASSLSGTYGYTF
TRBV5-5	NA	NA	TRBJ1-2	TGTGCCAGCAGCTCCGTACCCTATGGCTACACCTTC	CASSSVPYGYTF
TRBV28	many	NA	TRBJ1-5	TGTGCCAGCAGTTTTCGCCTAGGAAATCAGCCCCAGCATTTT	CASSFRLGNQPQHF
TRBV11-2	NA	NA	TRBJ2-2	TGTGCCAGCGGTACAACCAGCACGAACACCGGGGAGCTGTTTTTT	CASGTTSTNTGELFF
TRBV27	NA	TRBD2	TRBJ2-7	TGTGCCAGCAGTTTAGCGGGGGGGGGCTACGAGCAGTACTTC	CASSLAGGGYEQYF
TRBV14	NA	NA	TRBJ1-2	TGTGCCAGCAGCCAAGAGACAGAGTTTAATGGCTACACCTTC	CASSQETEFNGYTF
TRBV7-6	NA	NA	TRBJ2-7	TGTGCCAGCAGCCCGGGGACCCCCAGGGACGAGCAGTACTTC	CASSPGTPRDEQYF
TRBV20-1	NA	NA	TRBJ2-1	TGCAGTGCTAGACTCGTCGGTGAGCAGTTCTTC	CSARLVGEQFF
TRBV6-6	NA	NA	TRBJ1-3	TGTGCCAGCACCTACCGCCCACAGGCTGGAAACACCATATATTTT	CASTYRPQAGNTIYF
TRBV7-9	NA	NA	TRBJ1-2	TGTGCCAGCAGCTTAGGACGGGGTGGGCCGATCGTCCATGGCTACACCTTC	CASSLGRGGPIVHGYTF
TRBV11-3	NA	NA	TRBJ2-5	TGTGCCAGCAGCTTAACCGGGACGGTCGGGACCCAGTACTTC	CASSLTGTVGTQYF